Listed below are T cell receptor beta chains from one sample, sequenced in a study of T cell repertoires in ileal Crohn's disease. TCRdb keeps only in-frame clones here, not all; method: immunoSEQ multiplex PCR. The profile shows thousands of clones, approximately 80% of them singletons. Sequencing input: ileal tissue. The receptors here all came from an adult with Crohn's disease. Each CDR3 is given with its conserved first and last residue.

TRBV7-2	TRBJ2-5	CASSLGFSHQYF
TRBV30	TRBJ1-5	CAWSGGDLGQPQHF
TRBV4-2	TRBJ1-2	CASSHTSDRQPGYTF
TRBV27	TRBJ1-1	CASIGQGILNTEAFF
TRBV10-3	TRBJ1-2	CATTDRGGFGTYGYTF
TRBV5-1	TRBJ1-1	CASSSIGVNTEAFF
TRBV5-1	TRBJ2-3	CASSLPNRETQYF
TRBV30	TRBJ2-7	CAWSTRYEQYF
TRBV7-8	TRBJ2-7	CASSLRGYEQYF
TRBV6-1	TRBJ1-2	CASHRTEGVRYTF
TRBV21-1	TRBJ2-5	CASSTGNQETQYF
TRBV29-1	TRBJ1-5	CSVATGSNQPQHF
TRBV18	TRBJ2-7	CASSPRSLGLYEQYF
TRBV27	TRBJ2-2	CASSLSGSMNTGELFF
TRBV27	TRBJ1-1	CASSSVNSMNTEAFF
TRBV5-6	TRBJ2-7	CASSSTPRSTYEQYF
TRBV14	TRBJ2-5	CASSQGTGTLDRTQYF
TRBV10-3	TRBJ1-2	CAISDPHRGLDYGYTF
TRBV7-2	TRBJ1-2	CASSKRTGAAGYGYTF
TRBV28	TRBJ2-3	CASSPATSGRLTDTQYF
TRBV30	TRBJ2-3	CAWSGGPDTQYF
TRBV30	TRBJ2-2	CAWSPGQGDTGELFF
TRBV6-1	TRBJ1-3	CASSDRLRGGLSGNTIYF
TRBV18	TRBJ1-2	CASSPSGGADGYTF
TRBV29-1	TRBJ2-7	CSVEGLEGGTSYEQYF
TRBV27	TRBJ2-1	CASSRGQGINEQFF
TRBV21-1	TRBJ2-7	CASIGSGPTYEQYF
TRBV21-1	TRBJ2-7	CAPERGTSNLYEQYF
TRBV27	TRBJ1-2	CASSPTVNYGYTF
TRBV2	TRBJ2-1	CASKTSGDYNEQFF
TRBV9	TRBJ2-2	CASSGTSGRAYTGELFF
TRBV2	TRBJ1-4	CASSESWATNEKLFF
TRBV19	TRBJ2-3	CASRITDTQYF
TRBV27	TRBJ2-3	CASSPDVTGTDTQYF
TRBV29-1	TRBJ2-5	CSVRKDRGGETQYF
TRBV5-1	TRBJ2-1	CASSPPGGAGYNEQFF
TRBV29-1	TRBJ1-2	CSVETDYGYTF
TRBV19	TRBJ2-2	CASSISTGELFF
TRBV23-1	TRBJ2-7	CASSQCGSGGSSYEQYF
TRBV27	TRBJ1-1	CASSSPFDSGTEAFF
TRBV5-1	TRBJ1-1	CASSFGLSGTEAFF
TRBV4-3	TRBJ1-4	CASSQEQINGAEKLFF
TRBV5-1	TRBJ1-4	CASSIAPGQEGEKLFF
TRBV28	TRBJ2-5	CASRSGQGSETQYF
TRBV19	TRBJ2-1	CASSQIGGVNEQFF
TRBV30	TRBJ2-7	CAWSVGLAGVGEQYF
TRBV9	TRBJ2-1	CASSLGLALGEQFF
TRBV6-1	TRBJ2-7	CASGWSSYEQYF
TRBV7-8	TRBJ1-1	CASSYSVTEAFF